Each of the 12 T cell receptor beta chains below was sequenced from the same sample in a study of blood T cell repertoires in COVID-19. Only in-frame clones appear in the TCRdb table, and some are missing; sequencing was by immunoSEQ multiplex PCR. Among some 320,000 clones listed, 90% were seen once. Sequencing was done on a sample of PBMCs or T cells enriched from blood (not recorded which). Every receptor here comes from a man aged 55 to 70 who had recovered from COVID-19.

This chain uses TRBV5-6 with TRBJ1-4; tentative D call: TRBD1 (6 bases). CDR1 is SGHDT and CDR2 is YYEEEE in the germline V gene. Trimming removed 3 bases from V and 8 bases from J, with 17 bases in between. The CDR3 spans 15 residues. CDR3 sequence reads: CASSWKGDRSEKLFF. CDR3 sequence (DNA): TGTGCCAGCAGCTGGAAGGGAGACAGGAGCGAAAAACTGTTTTTT.

This clone was counted between two and nine times. The CDR3 nucleotides read TGTGCCAGCAGCTTAATGACAGGGACTTTGAATTCACCCCTCCACTTT. Translating gives CASSLMTGTLNSPLHF. This chain joins TRBV7-9 and TRBJ1-6, with 7 positions matching TRBD1. Per the germline V gene, CDR1 is SEHNR and CDR2 is FQNEAQ (reference sequence). The CDR3 has 16 amino acids. V dropped 2 bases and J dropped 7; count of bases not matched to a gene: 8.

With respect to this clone: Other DNA sequences in the same sample also yield this CDR3. The CDR3 loop reads CASSQTSGTDTQYF. The CDR3 DNA is TGTGCCAGCTCACAGACTAGCGGGACAGATACGCAGTATTTT. The V and J genes are TRBV18 and TRBJ2-3; TRBD2 matches 10 bases. The CDR3 contains 14 residues. The V gene's germline CDR1 is KGHSH and CDR2 LQKENI. Unmatched junction bases numbered 1, after V lost 4 bases and J lost 3 bases.

The chain recombines TRBV6-5 with TRBJ2-5; 9 bases map to TRBD1. This CDR3 contains 15 residues. Per the germline V gene, CDR1 is MNHEY and CDR2 is SVGAGI. With V trimmed by 8 bases and J by 2 bases, 9 bases remained unmatched. As DNA, the CDR3 is TGTGCCAGCGGATGGACAGGGGCCGTACAAGAGACCCAGTACTTC. Translated, it gives CASGWTGAVQETQYF.

This chain links TRBV5-1 with TRBJ1-2; 7 bases are shared with TRBD1. CDR1 and CDR2 (germline): SGHRS, YFSETQ. The CDR3 loop spans 15 amino acids. Losses at the gene ends were 4 bases for V and 3 bases for J; bases not matched to a gene: 9. The CDR3, as DNA: TGCGCCAGCAGCCTCGGCACCACAGGGGACTATGGCTACACCTTC. Residues: CASSLGTTGDYGYTF.

The chain couples TRBV2 to TRBJ2-3, with 9 bases matching TRBD2. Germline CDR1 and CDR2: SNHLY and FYNNEI. CDR3 length: 15 residues. J lost 4 bases, V lost 7 bases, and 9 bases had no gene match. CDR3 protein: CASTGAGGPPDTQYF. CDR3 DNA sequence: TGTGCCAGCACCGGGGCGGGAGGGCCCCCAGATACGCAGTATTTT.

A single count supports this clone. The chain links TRBV5-5 to TRBJ1-1; D is uncertain. The V end was cut by 5 bases, the J end by 7 bases, with 15 bases between. Germline V gene sequence: CDR1 SGHKS, CDR2 YYEKEE (reference sequence). This CDR3 has 13 amino acids. The CDR3 DNA reads TGTGCCAGCAGATCTAACCCTCGGGATGAAGCTTTCTTT. Translated: CASRSNPRDEAFF.

The chain carries TRBV6-5 and TRBJ1-2, with a tentative D call TRBD1 (6 bases). The CDR3 runs to 16 residues. V was trimmed by 0 bases and J by 4 bases, leaving 15 bases between them. Germline lookup yields CDR1 MNHEY and CDR2 SVGAGI. The CDR3 sequence: CASSYSGRQASYGYTF. Here the CDR3 DNA reads TGTGCCAGCAGTTACTCGGGTCGACAGGCCTCCTATGGCTACACCTTC.

The CDR3 loop reads CASSQGALLNTEAFF. CDR3 nucleotide sequence: TGCGCCAGCAGTCAGGGGGCCCTCTTGAACACTGAAGCTTTCTTT. The rearrangement links TRBV5-1 to TRBJ1-1; 8 bases are shared with TRBD1. The CDR3 runs to 15 residues. Germline lookup yields CDR1 SGHRS and CDR2 YFSETQ. The V and J ends lost 5 bases and 0 bases, in that order; junction bases with no gene match: 6. Supplemented by reference TRBV5-1 and TRBJ1-1, the full variable domain reads KAGVTQTPRYLIKTRGQQVTLSCSPISGHRSVSWYQQTPGQGLQFLFEYFSETQRNKGNFPGRFSGRQFSNSRSEMNVSTLELGDSALYLCASSQGALLNTEAFFGQGTRLTVV.

In this sample, this clone turned up once. The chain combines TRBV24-1 with TRBJ2-2; 7 bases are shared with TRBD2. The CDR3 is 14 residues long. V gave up 9 bases and J gave up 4 bases; unmatched junction bases: 7. Germline CDR1 and CDR2: KGHDR and SFDVKD. This CDR3 reads CATRRLAATGELFF. The CDR3 region has the DNA TGTGCCACCCGAAGACTAGCAGCCACCGGGGAGCTGTTTTTT.

This sequence joins TRBV27 and TRBJ2-3; 7 bases are shared with TRBD2. V trimming: 5 bases; J trimming: 4 bases; junction bases outside the gene matches: 12. Germline lookup yields CDR1 MNHEY and CDR2 SMNVEV (reference sequence). This CDR3 region has 16 residues. In DNA, the CDR3 is TGTGCCAGCAGTCTCCTAGCGGAGAGGGAGGCAGATACGCAGTATTTT. Translated, it gives CASSLLAEREADTQYF.

V is TRBV6-5 and J is TRBJ1-1; D is possibly TRBD1 (5 bases). V gave up 8 bases and J gave up 5 bases, with 9 bases separating them. The germline V gene has CDR1 MNHEY and CDR2 SVGAGI. The CDR3 sequence is 11 residues long. The CDR3 reads CASLRVTEAFF. The CDR3 coding sequence is TGTGCCAGCCTCAGGGTAACTGAAGCTTTCTTT.